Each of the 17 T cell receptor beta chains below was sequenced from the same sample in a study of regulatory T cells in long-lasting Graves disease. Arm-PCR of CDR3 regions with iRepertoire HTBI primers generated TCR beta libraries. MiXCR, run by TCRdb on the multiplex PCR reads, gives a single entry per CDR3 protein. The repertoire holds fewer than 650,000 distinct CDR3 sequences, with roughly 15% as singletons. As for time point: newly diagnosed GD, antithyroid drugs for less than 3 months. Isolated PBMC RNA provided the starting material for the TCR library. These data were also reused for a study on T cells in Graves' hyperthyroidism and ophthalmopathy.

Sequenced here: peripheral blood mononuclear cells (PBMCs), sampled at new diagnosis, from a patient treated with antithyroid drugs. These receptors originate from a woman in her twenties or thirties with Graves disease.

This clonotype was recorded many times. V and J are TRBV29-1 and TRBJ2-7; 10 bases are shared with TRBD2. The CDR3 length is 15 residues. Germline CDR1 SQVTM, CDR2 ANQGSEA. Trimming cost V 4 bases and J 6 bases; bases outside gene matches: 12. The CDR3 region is CSVVLAGVGSPEQYF. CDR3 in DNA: TGCAGCGTTGTCCTAGCGGGAGTGGGTAGTCCCGAGCAGTACTTC.

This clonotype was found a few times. CDR3 in DNA: TGTGCCACCAGCGCCCCAGGGACGAAGGTCGGGGAGCTGTTTTTT. Encoded protein: CATSAPGTKVGELFF. The chain recombines TRBV24-1 with TRBJ2-2; D could derive from TRBD1 or TRBD2 (5 bases each). Trimming removed 7 bases at V and 7 bases at J, with 18 bases between. Germline V gene lookup returns CDR1 KGHDR and CDR2 SFDVKD. The CDR3 loop spans 15 amino acids.

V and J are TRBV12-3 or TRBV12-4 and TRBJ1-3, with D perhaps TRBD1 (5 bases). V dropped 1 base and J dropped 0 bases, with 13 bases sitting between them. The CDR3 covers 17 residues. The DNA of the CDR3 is TGTGCCAGCAGTTTAGGGCAGGGCGTTTCCTCTGGAAACACCATATATTTT. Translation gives CASSLGQGVSSGNTIYF.

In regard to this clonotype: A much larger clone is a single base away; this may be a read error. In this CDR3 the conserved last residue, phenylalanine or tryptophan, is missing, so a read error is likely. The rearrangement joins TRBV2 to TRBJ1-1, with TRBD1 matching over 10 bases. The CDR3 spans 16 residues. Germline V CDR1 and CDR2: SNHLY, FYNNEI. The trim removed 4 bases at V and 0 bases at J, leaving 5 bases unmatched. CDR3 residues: CASSGDRGAMNTEAFS. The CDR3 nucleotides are TGTGCCAGCAGTGGGGACAGGGGCGCTATGAACACTGAAGCTTTCTCT.

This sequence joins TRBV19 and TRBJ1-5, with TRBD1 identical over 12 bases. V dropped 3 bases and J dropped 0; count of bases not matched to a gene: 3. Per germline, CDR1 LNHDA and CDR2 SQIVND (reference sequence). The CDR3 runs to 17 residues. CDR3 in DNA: TGTGCCAGTAGTATTGGGGACAGGGGGCCTAGCAATCAGCCCCAGCATTTT. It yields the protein CASSIGDRGPSNQPQHF.

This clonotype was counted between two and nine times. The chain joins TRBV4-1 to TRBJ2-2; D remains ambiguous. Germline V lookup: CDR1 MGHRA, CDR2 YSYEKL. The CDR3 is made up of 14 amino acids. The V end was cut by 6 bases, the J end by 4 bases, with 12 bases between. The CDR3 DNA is TGCGCCAGCAGTTCCCTAAGCTCCACCGGGGAGCTGTTTTTT. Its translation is CASSSLSSTGELFF.

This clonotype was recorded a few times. The chain's CDR3 is CASSPPTGGTEAFF. DNA for the CDR3: TGTGCCAGCAGCCCGCCGACAGGGGGAACTGAAGCTTTCTTT. The chain couples TRBV5-5 to TRBJ1-1; 9 bases line up with TRBD1. Germline assignment: CDR1 SGHKS and CDR2 YYEKEE (reference sequence). Trimming at V came to 4 bases and at J to 5 bases, leaving 6 bases not matched to a gene. This CDR3 has 14 amino acids. Together with reference TRBV5-5 and TRBJ1-1, the CDR3 gives the full variable domain: DAGVTQSPTHLIKTRGQQVTLRCSPISGHKSVSWYQQVLGQGPQFIFQYYEKEERGRGNFPDRFSARQFPNYSSELNVNALLLGDSALYLCASSPPTGGTEAFFGQGTRLTVV.

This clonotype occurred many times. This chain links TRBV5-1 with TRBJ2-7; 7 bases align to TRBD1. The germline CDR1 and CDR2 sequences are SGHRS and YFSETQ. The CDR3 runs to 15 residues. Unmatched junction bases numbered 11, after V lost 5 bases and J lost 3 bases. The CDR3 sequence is CASRGNRGHIYEQYF. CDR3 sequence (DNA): TGCGCCAGCAGGGGCAACAGGGGACACATCTACGAGCAGTACTTC.

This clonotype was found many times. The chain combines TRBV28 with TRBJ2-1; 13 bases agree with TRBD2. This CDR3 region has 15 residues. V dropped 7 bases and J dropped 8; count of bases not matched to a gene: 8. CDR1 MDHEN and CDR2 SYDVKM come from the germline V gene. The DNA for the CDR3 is TGTGCCAGCAACACACTAGCGGGAGGGCTTGATGAGCAGTTCTTC. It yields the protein CASNTLAGGLDEQFF.

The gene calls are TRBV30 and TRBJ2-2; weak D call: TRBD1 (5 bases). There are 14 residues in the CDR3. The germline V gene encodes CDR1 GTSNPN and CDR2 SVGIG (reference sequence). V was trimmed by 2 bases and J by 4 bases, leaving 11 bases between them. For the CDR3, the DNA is TGTGCCTGGAGTTCCTACAGGATCACCGGGGAGCTGTTTTTT. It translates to CAWSSYRITGELFF.

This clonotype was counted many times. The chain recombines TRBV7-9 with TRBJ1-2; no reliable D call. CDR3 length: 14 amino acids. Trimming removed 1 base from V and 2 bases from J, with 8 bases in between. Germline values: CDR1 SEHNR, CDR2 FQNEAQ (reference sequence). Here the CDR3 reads CASSLGLSNYGYTF. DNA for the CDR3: TGTGCCAGCAGCTTAGGCTTGAGCAACTATGGCTACACCTTC.

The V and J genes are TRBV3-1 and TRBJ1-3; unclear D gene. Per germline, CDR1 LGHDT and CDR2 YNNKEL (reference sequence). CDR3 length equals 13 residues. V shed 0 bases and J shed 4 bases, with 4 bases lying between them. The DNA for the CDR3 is TGTGCCAGCAGCCAAGAAGTCGGAAACACCATATATTTT. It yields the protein CASSQEVGNTIYF.

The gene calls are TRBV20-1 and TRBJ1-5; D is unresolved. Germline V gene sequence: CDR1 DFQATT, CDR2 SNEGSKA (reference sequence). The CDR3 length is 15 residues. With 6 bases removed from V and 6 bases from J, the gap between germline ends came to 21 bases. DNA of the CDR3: TGCAGTGCACCCCGAGTTTTGGGAATCGGTCAGCCCCAGCATTTT. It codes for CSAPRVLGIGQPQHF.

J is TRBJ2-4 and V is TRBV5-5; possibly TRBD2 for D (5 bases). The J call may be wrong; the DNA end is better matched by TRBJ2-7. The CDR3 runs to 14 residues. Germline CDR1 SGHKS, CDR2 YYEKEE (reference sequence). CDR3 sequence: CASSRSRGSYEQYF. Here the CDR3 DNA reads TGTGCCAGCAGCCGATCCCGGGGATCCTACGAGCAGTACTTC.

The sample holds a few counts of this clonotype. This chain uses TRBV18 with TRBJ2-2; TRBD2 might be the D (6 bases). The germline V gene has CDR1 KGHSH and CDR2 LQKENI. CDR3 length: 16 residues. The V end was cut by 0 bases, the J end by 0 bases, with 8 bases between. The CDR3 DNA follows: TGTGCCAGCTCACCACCGGCGGGGTCGAACACCGGGGAGCTGTTTTTT. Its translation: CASSPPAGSNTGELFF.

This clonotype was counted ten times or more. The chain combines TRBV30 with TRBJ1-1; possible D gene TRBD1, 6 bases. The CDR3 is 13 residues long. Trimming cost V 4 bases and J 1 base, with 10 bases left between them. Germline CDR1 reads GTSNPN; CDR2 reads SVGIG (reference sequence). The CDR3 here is CAWTRTENTEAFF. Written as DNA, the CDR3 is TGTGCCTGGACACGGACAGAGAACACTGAAGCTTTCTTT. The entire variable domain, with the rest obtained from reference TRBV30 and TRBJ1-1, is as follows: SQTIHQWPATLVQPVGSPLSLECTVEGTSNPNLYWYRQAAGRGLQLLFYSVGIGQISSEVPQNLSASRPQDRQFILSSKKLLLSDSGFYLCAWTRTENTEAFFGQGTRLTVV.

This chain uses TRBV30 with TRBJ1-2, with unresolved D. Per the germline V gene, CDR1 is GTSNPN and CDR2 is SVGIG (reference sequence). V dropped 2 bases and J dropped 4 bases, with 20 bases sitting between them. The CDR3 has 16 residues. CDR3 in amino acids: CAWSLPQMFFRYGYTF. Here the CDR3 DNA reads TGTGCCTGGAGTTTGCCCCAGATGTTTTTTCGCTATGGCTACACCTTC.